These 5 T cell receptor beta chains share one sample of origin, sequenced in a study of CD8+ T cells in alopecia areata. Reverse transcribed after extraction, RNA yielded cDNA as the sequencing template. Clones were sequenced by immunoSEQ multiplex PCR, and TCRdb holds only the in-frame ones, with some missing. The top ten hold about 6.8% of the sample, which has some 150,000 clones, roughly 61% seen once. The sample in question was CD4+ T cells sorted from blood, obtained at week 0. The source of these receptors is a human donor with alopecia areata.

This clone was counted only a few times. For the CDR3, the DNA is TGTGCCAGTAGACATTTACAAGGCAATGAGCAGTTCTTC. This codes for CASRHLQGNEQFF. The chain carries TRBV19 and TRBJ2-1; no definite D call. The CDR3 is 13 residues long. Per the germline V gene, CDR1 is LNHDA and CDR2 is SQIVND (reference sequence). V gave up 6 bases and J gave up 6 bases, with 12 bases separating them.

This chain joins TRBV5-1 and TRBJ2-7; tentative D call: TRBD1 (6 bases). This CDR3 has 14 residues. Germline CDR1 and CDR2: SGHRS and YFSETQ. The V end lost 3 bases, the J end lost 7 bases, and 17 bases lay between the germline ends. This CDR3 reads CASSWRQGNWEQYF. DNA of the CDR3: TGCGCCAGCAGCTGGAGGCAGGGGAATTGGGAGCAGTACTTC.

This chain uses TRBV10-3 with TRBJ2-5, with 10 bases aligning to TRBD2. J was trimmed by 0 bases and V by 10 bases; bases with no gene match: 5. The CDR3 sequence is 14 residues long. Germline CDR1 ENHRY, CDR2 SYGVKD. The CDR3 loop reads CATLSGGHQETQYF. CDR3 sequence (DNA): TGTGCCACCCTTAGCGGGGGGCACCAAGAGACCCAGTACTTC.

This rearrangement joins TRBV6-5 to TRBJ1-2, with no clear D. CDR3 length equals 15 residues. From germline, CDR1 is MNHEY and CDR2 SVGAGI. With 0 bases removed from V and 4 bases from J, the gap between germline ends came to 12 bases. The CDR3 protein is CASSYSLGAFYGYTF. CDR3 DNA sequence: TGTGCCAGCAGTTACTCCTTGGGTGCCTTCTATGGCTACACCTTC.

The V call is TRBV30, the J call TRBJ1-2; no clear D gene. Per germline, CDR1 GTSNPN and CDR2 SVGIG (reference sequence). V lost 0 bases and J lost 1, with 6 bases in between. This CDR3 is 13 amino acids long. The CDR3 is CAWSVQHNYGYTF. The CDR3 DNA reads TGTGCCTGGAGTGTACAACATAACTATGGCTACACCTTC.